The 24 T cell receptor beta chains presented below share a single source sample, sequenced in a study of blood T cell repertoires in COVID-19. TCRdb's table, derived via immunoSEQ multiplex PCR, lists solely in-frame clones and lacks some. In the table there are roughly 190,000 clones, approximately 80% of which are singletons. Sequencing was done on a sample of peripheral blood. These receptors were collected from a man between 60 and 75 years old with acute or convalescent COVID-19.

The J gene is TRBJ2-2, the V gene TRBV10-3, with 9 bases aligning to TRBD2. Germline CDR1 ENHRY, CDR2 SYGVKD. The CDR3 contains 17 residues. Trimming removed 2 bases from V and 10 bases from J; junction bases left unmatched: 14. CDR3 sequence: CAISEIAGASGVQELFF. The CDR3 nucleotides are TGTGCCATCAGTGAGATAGCGGGGGCATCGGGAGTTCAGGAGCTGTTTTTT.

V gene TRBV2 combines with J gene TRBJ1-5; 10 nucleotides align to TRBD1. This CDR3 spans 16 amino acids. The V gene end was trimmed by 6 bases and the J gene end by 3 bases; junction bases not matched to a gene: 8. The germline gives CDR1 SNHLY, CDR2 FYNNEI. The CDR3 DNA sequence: TGTGCCAGCAGCGACAGGGGGCGAATCCTCAATCAGCCCCAGCATTTT. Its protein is CASSDRGRILNQPQHF.

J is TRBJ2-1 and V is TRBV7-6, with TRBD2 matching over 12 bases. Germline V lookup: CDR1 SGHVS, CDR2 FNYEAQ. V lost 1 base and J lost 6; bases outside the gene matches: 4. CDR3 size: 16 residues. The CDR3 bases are TGTGCCAGCAGCTTAGAGACTAGCGGGAGTTTCAATGAGCAGTTCTTC. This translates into CASSLETSGSFNEQFF.

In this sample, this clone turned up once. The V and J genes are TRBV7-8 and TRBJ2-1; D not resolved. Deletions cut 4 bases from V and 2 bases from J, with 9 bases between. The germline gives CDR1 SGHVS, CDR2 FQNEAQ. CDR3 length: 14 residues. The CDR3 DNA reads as TGTGCCAGCAGCTCATACACTACCTACAATGAGCAGTTCTTC. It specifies CASSSYTTYNEQFF.

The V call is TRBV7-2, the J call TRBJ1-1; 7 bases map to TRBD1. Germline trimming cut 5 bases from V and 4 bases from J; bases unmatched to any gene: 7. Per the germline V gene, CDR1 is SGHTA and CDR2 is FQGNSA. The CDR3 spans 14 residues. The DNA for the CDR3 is TGTGCCAGCAGCCCGATACAGGGGAGCACTGAAGCTTTCTTT. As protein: CASSPIQGSTEAFF.

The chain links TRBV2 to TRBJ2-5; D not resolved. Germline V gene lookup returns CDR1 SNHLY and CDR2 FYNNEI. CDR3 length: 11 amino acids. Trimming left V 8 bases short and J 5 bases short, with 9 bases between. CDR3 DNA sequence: TGTGCCAGCTCTTGGCAGGAGACCCAGTACTTC. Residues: CASSWQETQYF.

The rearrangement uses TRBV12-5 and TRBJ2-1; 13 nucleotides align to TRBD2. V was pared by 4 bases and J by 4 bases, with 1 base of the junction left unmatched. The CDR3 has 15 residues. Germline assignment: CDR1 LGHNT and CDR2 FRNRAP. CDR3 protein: CASGSGLAGYNEQFF. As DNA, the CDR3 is TGTGCTAGTGGTTCGGGACTAGCGGGATACAATGAGCAGTTCTTC.

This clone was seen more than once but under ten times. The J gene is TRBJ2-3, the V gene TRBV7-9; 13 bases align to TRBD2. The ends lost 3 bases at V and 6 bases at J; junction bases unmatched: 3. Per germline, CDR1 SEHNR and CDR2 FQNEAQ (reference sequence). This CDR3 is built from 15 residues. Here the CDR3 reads CASSFGLAGADTQYF. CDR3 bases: TGTGCCAGCAGCTTCGGACTAGCGGGGGCTGATACGCAGTATTTT.

CDR3 loop: CASSNRQGYEQYF. CDR3 bases: TGTGCCAGCAGTAATCGACAGGGGTACGAGCAGTACTTC. The chain couples TRBV6-5 to TRBJ2-7; 8 nucleotides align to TRBD1. Germline-derived CDR1 and CDR2 are MNHEY and SVGAGI. The CDR3 is made up of 13 amino acids. J was trimmed by 4 bases and V by 5 bases; bases with no gene match: 4.

In DNA, the CDR3 is TGTGCCAGCTCCCCGGGGTCGAACTATGGCTACACCTTC. Its protein product is CASSPGSNYGYTF. The gene calls are TRBV18 and TRBJ1-2; no clear D. There are 13 residues in the CDR3. Trimming took 6 bases from V and 2 from J, leaving 10 bases between them. Germline V gene sequence: CDR1 KGHSH, CDR2 LQKENI.

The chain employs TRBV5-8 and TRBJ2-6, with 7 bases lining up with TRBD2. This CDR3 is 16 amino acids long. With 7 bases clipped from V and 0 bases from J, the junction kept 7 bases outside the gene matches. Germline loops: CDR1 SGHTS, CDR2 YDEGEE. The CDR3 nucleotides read TGTGCCAGCTCGGGGGGAAGCAACTCTGGGGCCAACGTCCTGACTTTC. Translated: CASSGGSNSGANVLTF. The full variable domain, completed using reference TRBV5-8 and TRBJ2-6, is EAGVTQSPTHLIKTRGQQATLRCSPISGHTSVYWYQQALGLGLQFLLWYDEGEERNRGNFPPRFSGRQFPNYSSELNVNALELEDSALYLCASSGGSNSGANVLTFGAGSRLTVL.

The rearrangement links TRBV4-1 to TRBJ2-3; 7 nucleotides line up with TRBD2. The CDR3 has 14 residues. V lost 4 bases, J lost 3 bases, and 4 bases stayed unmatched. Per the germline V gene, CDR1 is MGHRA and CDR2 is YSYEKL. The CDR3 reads CASSRGGRTDTQYF. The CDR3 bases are TGCGCCAGCAGCCGGGGGGGTCGTACAGATACGCAGTATTTT.

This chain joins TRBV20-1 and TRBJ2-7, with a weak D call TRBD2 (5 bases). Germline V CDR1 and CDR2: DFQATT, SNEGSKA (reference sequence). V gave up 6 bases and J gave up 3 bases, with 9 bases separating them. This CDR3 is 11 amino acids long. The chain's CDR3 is CSASSVYEQYF. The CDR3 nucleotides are TGCAGTGCGAGTAGCGTCTACGAGCAGTACTTC.

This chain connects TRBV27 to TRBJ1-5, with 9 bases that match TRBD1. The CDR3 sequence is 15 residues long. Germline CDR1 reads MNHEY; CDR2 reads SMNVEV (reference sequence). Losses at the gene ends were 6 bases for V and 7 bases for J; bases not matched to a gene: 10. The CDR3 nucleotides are TGTGCCAGCAGATCCACAGGGGGCCGGGGGCAGCCCCAGCATTTT. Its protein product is CASRSTGGRGQPQHF.

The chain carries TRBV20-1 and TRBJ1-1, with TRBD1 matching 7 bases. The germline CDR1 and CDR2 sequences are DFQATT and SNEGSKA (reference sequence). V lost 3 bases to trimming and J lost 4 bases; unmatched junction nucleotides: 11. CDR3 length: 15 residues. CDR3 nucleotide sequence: TGCAGTGCTAGTGAAGGGGGCGCGGTGCCCACTGAAGCTTTCTTT. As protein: CSASEGGAVPTEAFF.

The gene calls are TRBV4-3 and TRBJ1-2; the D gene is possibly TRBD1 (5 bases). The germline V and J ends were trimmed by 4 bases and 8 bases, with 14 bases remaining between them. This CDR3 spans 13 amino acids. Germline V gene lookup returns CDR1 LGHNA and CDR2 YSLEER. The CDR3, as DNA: TGCGCCAGCAGCCCGGGGCGGGGAGACGGCTACACCTTC. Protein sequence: CASSPGRGDGYTF.

CDR3 nucleotides: TGTGCCTTAAGGGACAGTCCCTACGAGCAGTACTTC. Amino acids: CALRDSPYEQYF. This sequence joins TRBV3-1 (or the pseudogene TRBV3-2) and TRBJ2-7; TRBD1 matches at 7 bases. CDR3 length: 12 amino acids. J was trimmed by 2 bases and V by 11 bases; bases with no gene match: 6. Germline V lookup: CDR1 LGHDT, CDR2 YNNKEL (reference sequence).

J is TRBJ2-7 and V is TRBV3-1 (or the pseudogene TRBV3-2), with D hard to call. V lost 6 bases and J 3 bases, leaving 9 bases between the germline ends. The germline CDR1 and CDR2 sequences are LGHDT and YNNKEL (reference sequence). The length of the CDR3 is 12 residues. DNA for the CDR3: TGTGCCAGCAGGGCCGCAGGCTACGAGCAGTACTTC. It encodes CASRAAGYEQYF.

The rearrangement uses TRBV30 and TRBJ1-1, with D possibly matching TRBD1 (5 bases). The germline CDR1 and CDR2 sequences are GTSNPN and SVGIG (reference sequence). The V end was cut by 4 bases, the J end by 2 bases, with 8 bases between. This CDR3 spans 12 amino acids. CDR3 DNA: TGTGCCTGGAAAAGGGGCAACACTGAAGCTTTCTTT. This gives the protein CAWKRGNTEAFF.

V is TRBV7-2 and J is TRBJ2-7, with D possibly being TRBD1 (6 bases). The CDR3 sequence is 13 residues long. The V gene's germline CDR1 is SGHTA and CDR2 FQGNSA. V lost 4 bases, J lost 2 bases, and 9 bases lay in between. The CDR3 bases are TGTGCCAGCAGCTCCCGGACAGCCTACGAGCAGTACTTC. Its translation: CASSSRTAYEQYF.

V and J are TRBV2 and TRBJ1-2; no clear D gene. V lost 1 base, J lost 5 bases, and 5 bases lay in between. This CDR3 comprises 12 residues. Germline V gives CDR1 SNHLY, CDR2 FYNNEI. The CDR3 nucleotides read TGTGCCAGCAGTGAAGGGAGATATGGCTACACCTTC. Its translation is CASSEGRYGYTF. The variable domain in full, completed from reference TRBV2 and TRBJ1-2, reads EPEVTQTPSHQVTQMGQEVILRCVPISNHLYFYWYRQILGQKVEFLVSFYNNEISEKSEIFDDQFSVERPDGSNFTLKIRSTKLEDSAMYFCASSEGRYGYTFGSGTRLTVV.

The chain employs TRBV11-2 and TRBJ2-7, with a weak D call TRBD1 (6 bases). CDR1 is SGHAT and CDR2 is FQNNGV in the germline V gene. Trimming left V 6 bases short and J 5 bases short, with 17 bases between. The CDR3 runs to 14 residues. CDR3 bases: TGTGCCAGCAGACAAATCCGGGACATCCACGAGCAGTACTTC. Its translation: CASRQIRDIHEQYF.

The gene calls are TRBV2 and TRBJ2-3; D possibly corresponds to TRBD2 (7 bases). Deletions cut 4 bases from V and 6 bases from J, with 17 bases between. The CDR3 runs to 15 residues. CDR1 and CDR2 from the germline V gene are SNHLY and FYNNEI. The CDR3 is CASSVEGGAGDTQYF. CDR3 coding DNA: TGTGCCAGCAGTGTGGAAGGGGGGGCCGGGGATACGCAGTATTTT.

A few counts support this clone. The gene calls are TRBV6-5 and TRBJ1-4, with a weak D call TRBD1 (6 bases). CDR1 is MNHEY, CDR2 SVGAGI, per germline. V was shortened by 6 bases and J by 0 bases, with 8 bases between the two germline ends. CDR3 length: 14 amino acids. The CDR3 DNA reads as TGTGCCAGCAGACAGGGACCAACTAATGAAAAACTGTTTTTT. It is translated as CASRQGPTNEKLFF.